This T cell receptor beta chain was identified in a study of shared clonotypes between healthy human individuals. Concerning this clone: Antigen unknown.

Overall study results and limits: A few donors had about 5% of their naive CD4 clonotypes in common.

Each PCR replicate from the sorted subsets contained approximately 0.2 ug DNA, which is tens of thousands of T cell genomes. As processed by the authors: In the immunoSEQ data, sequences were junction-only and lacked quality scores, so filtering differed. Some clones are missing from TCRdb's copy, which holds only in-frame ones; the method was immunoSEQ multiplex PCR. V, J and clone size are those of that table, while D and trimming were read from the DNA. This table holds over a million clones, less than 99% found once. Sequencing was carried out using naive CD4+ T cells sorted from blood. Specified subset: CD45RA+ positively selected. The clonotype comes from a man aged 25 to 40 in good health.

CDR3 residues: CASSGDRGRADTQYF. Written as DNA, the CDR3 is TGTGCCAGCTCAGGGGACAGGGGACGCGCGGATACGCAGTATTTT. V gene TRBV18 combines with J gene TRBJ2-3, with 10 bases lining up with TRBD1. This CDR3 contains 15 residues. The germline CDR1 and CDR2 sequences are KGHSH and LQKENI. With V trimmed by 5 bases and J by 6 bases, 8 bases remained unmatched.